This T cell receptor (beta chain) was identified in a study of blood T cell repertoires in COVID-19. CDR1 and CDR2 (germline): SNHLY, FYNNEI. V was pared by 6 bases and J by 7 bases, with 13 bases between. The CDR3 spans 14 residues. The method was immunoSEQ multiplex PCR; TCRdb's version includes in-frame clones alone and lacks a portion of them. The profile shows over 300,000 clones, roughly 89% of them singletons. The sequence was obtained from a man aged 18-30 years with active or convalescent COVID-19. The specimen sequenced was peripheral blood. V gene TRBV2 combines with J gene TRBJ1-6, with D unclear. CDR3 loop: CASRTGWENSPLHF. Written as DNA, the CDR3 is TGTGCCAGCAGGACGGGGTGGGAAAATTCACCCCTCCACTTT.